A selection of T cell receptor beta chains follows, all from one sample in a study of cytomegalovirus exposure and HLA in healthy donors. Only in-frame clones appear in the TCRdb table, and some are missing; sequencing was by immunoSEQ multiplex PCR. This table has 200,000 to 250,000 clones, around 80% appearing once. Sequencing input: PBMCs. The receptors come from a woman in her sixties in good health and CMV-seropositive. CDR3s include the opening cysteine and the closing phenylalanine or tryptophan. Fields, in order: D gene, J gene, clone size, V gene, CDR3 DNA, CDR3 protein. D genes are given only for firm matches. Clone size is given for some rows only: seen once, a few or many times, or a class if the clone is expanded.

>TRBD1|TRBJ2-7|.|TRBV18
TGTGCCAGCTCACCCGTCGCCGGGACAGGGGGCCGCGAGCAGTACTTC
CASSPVAGTGGREQYF
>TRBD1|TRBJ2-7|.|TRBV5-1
TGCGCCAGCAGCTACCGACAGGGAACCTACGAGCAGTACTTC
CASSYRQGTYEQYF
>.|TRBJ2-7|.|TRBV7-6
TGTGCCAGCAGCTTTCAGGGGCCCGGTGGGGAGCAGTACTTC
CASSFQGPGGEQYF
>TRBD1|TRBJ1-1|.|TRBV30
TGTGCCTCTTTCGGGACAGGGTGGGGTGAAGCTTTCTTT
CASFGTGWGEAFF
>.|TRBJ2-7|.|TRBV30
TGTGCCTGGAGGCGGACAGTCTACGAGCAGTACTTC
CAWRRTVYEQYF
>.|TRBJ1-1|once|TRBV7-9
TGTGCCAGCAGCTTAACTACGAACACTGAAGCTTTCTTT
CASSLTTNTEAFF
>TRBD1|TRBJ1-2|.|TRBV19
TGTGCCAGTAGTACCCCACAGGGGGATGGCTACACCTTC
CASSTPQGDGYTF
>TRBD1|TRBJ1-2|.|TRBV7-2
TGTGCCAGCAGCTTGGGGGACAGCCGACGGATCTATGGCTACACCTTC
CASSLGDSRRIYGYTF
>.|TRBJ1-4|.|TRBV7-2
TGTGCCAGCAGCCCCCAGACCAGCGATAGGGAAAAACTGTTTTTT
CASSPQTSDREKLFF
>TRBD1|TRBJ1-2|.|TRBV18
TGTGCCAGCTCACCCGGACAGGGTAACGGCTACACCTTC
CASSPGQGNGYTF
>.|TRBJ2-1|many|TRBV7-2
TGTGCCAGCAGCCTTACAACCAACAATGAGCAGTTCTTC
CASSLTTNNEQFF
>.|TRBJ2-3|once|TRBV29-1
TGCAGCGTTGAAGACCGGACAACCAAACTCGGCGGGTATTTT
CSVEDRTTKLGGYF
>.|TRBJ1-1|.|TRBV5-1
TGCGCCAGCAGCTTGGGAGGGGGGGTCCCTGAAGCTTTCTTT
CASSLGGGVPEAFF
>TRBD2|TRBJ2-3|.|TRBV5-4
TGTGCCAGCAGCGGAACCTTGGGGGGGACAGATACGCAGTATTTT
CASSGTLGGTDTQYF
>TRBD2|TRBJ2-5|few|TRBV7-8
TGTGCCAGCAGCCCTCCCATAGCGGGTCGTCAAGAGACCCAGTACTTC
CASSPPIAGRQETQYF
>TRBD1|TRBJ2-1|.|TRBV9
TGTGCCAGCAGCGTAGGTGCCTTTACAGGGGTCAATGAGCAGTTCTTC
CASSVGAFTGVNEQFF
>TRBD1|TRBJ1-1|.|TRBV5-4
TGTGCCAGCAGCCGGGGACAGGATCCTGAAGCTTTCTTT
CASSRGQDPEAFF
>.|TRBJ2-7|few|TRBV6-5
TGTGCCAGCAGACCGGGATTTGGGTCCTCCTACGAGCAGTACTTC
CASRPGFGSSYEQYF
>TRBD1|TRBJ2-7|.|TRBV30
TGTGCCTGGAGTGTAGGAGGCGCTGGACAGGGTTACGAGCAGTACTTC
CAWSVGGAGQGYEQYF
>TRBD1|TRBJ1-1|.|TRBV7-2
TGTGCCAGCAGCATAAATACAGGGGGCCTAGCTTTCTTT
CASSINTGGLAFF
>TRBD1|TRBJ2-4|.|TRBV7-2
TGTGCCAGCAGCCGTGCAGGGGGTGGAAACATTCAGTACTTC
CASSRAGGGNIQYF
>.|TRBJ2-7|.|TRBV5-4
TGTGCCAGCAGCTTGATGACCCTCGGGGCCTACGAGCAGTACTTC
CASSLMTLGAYEQYF
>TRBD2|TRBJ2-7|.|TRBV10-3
TGTGCCATCATAGAACTAGCGGGTAACTCCTACGAGCAGTACTTC
CAIIELAGNSYEQYF
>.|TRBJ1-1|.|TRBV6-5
TGTGCCAGCAGACCCTCCTCTGGAGGAGCTTTCTTT
CASRPSSGGAFF
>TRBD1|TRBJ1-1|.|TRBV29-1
TGCAGCATACTACAGGGGACAGGGGGCACTGAAGCTTTCTTT
CSILQGTGGTEAFF
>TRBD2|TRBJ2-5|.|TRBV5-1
TGCGCCAGCAGCTTGAGATCTAGCGGAAGTCGGGGGACCCAGTACTTC
CASSLRSSGSRGTQYF
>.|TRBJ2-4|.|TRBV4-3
TGCGCCAGCAGCCAAGAGCCTCACTCCCCCCAGTACTTC
CASSQEPHSPQYF
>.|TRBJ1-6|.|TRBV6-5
TGTGCCAGCAGTTACTCAGAGATTAGTAATTCACCCCTCCACTTT
CASSYSEISNSPLHF
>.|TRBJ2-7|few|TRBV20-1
TGCAGTGCTAGATTCGGCTACGAGCAGTACTTC
CSARFGYEQYF